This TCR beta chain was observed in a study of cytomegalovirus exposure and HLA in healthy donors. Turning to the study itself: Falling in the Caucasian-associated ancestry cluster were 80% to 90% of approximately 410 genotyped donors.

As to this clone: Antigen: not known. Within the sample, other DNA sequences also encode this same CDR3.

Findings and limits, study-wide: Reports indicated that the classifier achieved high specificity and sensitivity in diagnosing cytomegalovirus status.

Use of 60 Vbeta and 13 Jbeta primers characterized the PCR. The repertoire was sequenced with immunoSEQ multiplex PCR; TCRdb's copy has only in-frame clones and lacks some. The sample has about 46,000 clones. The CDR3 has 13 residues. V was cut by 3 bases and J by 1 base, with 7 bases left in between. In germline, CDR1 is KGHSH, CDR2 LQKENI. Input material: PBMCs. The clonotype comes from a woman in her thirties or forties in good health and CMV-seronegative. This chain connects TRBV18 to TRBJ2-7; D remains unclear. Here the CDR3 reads CASSPGQSYEQYF. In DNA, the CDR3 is TGTGCCAGCTCACCTGGGCAGTCCTACGAGCAGTACTTC.